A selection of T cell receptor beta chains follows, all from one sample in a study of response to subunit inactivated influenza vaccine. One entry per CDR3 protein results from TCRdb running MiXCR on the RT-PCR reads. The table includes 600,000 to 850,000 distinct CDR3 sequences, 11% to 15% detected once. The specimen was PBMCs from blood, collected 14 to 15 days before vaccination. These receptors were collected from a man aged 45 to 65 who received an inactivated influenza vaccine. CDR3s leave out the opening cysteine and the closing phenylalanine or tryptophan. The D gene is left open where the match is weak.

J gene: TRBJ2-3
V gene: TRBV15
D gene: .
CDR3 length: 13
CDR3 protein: ATSRDNRAADTQY

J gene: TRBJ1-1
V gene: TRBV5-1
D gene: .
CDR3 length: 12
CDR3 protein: ASSLETRNTEAF

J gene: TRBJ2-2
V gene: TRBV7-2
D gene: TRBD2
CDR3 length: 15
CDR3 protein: ASSLLLALAGTGELF

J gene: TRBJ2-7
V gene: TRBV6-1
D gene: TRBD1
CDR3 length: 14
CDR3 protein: ASSQGAGPRSYEQY

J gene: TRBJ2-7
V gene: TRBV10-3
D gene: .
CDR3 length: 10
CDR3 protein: AISPVPYEQY

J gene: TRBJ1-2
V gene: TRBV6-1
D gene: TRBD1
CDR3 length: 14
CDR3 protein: ASAPGRDRINYGYT

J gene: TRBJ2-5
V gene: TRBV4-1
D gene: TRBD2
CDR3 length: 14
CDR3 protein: ASRGGRGGGRETQY

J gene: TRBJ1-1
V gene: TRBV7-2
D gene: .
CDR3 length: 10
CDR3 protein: ASSPRQAEAF

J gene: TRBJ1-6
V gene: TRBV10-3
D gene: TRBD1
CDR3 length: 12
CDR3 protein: AIRNDRGGSPLH

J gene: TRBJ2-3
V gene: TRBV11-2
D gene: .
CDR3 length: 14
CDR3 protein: ASSFLRGRNTDTQY

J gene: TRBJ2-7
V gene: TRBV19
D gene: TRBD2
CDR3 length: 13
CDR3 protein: ASSTLRGSPYEQY

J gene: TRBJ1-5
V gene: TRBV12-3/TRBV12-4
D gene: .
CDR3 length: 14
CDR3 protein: ASSLGDTYSNQPQH

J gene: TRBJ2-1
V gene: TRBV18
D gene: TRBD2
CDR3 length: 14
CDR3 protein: ASSPSGLALLNEQF

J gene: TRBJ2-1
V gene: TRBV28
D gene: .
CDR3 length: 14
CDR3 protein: ASSSQRRTLYNEQF

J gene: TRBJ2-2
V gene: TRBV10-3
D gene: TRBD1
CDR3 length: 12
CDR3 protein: AIRGTGQTGELF

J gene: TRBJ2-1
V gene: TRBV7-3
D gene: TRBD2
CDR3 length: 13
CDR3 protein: ASSLVASGFSEQF

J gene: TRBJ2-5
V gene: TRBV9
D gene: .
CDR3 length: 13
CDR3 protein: ASSVGWRPGETQY

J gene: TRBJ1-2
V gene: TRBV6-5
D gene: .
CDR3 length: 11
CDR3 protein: ASSNGVAGGYT

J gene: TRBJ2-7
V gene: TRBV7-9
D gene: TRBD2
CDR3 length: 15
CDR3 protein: ASSFPTSGSLSYEQY

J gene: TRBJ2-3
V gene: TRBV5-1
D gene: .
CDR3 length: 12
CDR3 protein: ASSFRAQGNTQY

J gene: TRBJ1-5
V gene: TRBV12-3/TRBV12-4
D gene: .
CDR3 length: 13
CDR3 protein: ASSLHRSGGQPQH

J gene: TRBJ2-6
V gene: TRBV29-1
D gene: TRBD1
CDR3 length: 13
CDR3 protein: SVTTGGLGANVLT

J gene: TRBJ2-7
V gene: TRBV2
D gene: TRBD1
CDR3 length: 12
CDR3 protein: ASSEGTGPYEQY

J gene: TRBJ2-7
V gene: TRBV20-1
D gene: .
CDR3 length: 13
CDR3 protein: SARTPQGLSYEQY

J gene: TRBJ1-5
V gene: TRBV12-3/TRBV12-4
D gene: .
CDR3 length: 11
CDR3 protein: ASSEYSNQPQH

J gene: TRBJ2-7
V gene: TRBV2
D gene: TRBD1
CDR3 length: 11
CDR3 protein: ASSSNRGWEQY

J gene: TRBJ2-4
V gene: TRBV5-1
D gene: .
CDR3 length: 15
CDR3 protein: ASSLPETGVEENIQY

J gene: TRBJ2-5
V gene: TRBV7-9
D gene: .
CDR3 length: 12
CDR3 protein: ASSLSPHTETQY

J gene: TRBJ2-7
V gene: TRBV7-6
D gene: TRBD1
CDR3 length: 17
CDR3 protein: ASSLSDRELLWGSYEQY

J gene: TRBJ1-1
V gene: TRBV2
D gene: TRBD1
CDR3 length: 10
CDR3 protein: ASSGDRLEAF

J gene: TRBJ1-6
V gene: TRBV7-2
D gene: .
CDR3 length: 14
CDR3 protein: ASRRRVGSYNSPLH

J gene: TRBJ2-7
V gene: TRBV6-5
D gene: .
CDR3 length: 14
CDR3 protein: ASSYGRQPRSYEQY

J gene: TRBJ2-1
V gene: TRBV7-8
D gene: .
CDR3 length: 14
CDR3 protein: ASSLAGREYYNEQF

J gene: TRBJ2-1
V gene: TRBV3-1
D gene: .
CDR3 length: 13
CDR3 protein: ASSQPRGAIGEQF

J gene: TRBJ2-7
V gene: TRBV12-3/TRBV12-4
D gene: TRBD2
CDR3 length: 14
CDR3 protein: ASSLVKRGPSYEQY

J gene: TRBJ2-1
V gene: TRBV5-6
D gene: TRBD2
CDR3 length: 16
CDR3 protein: ASSSTRTSGYYGQEQF

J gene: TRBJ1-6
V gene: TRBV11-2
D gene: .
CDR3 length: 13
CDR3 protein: ASRTDRSHNSPLH

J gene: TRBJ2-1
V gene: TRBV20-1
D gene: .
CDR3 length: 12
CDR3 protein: SASQTGGGGEQF

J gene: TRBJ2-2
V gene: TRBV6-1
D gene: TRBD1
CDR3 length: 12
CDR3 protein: ASSIRGHLGELF

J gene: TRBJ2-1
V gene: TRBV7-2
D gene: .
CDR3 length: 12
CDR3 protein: ASRWGSSRNEQF

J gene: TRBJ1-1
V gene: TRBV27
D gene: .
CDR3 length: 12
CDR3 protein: ASSLTLDRNEAF